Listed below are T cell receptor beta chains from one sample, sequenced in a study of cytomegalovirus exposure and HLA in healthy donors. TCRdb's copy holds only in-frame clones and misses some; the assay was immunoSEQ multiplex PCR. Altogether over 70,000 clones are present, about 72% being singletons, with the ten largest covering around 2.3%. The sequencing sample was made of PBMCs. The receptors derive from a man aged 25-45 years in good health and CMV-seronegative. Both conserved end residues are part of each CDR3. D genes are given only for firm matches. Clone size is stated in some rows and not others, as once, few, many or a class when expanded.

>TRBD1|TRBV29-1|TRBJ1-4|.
TGCAGCGTTGGAGGACAGGGCGGTGAAAAACTGTTTTTT
CSVGGQGGEKLFF
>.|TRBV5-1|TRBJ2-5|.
TGCGCCAGCAGCCCGGGGTGGGGGACTCAAGAGACCCAGTACTTC
CASSPGWGTQETQYF
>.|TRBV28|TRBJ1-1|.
TGTGCCAGCAGGCTATCCGGGGGGGCAGGAGCTTTCTTT
CASRLSGGAGAFF
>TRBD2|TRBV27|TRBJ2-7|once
TGTGCCAGCAGTTTACTCCGGGCTAGCGGGGCCTCGGCCTACGAGCAGTACTTC
CASSLLRASGASAYEQYF
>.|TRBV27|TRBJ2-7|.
TGTGCCAGCAGTTTATGGGCTGGGTTTGGTAAATACGAGCAGTACTTC
CASSLWAGFGKYEQYF
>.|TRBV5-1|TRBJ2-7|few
TGCGCCAGCAGCTTGGTACCACAGAACAACGAGCAGTACTTC
CASSLVPQNNEQYF
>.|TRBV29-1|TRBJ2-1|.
TGCAGCGTTGGTGAGACAGGTGTCAGTGAGCAGTTCTTC
CSVGETGVSEQFF
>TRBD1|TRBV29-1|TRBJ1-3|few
TGCAGCGTTGCCAATTCCGGGACAGGGCTCTCTGGAAACACCATATATTTT
CSVANSGTGLSGNTIYF
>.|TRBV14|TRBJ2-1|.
TGTGCCAGCAAGGAGAGCTCCTACAATGAGCAGTTCTTC
CASKESSYNEQFF
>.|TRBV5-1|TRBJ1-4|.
TGCGCCAGCAGCTTGGCCGGGGGGGAGGAAAAACTGTTTTTT
CASSLAGGEEKLFF
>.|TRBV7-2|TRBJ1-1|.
TGTGCCAGCAGCTCCCGGAGGGGCACTGAAGCTTTCTTT
CASSSRRGTEAFF
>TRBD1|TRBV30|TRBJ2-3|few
TGTGCCTGGAGTATCCAGGGGGTGTATACGCAGTATTTT
CAWSIQGVYTQYF
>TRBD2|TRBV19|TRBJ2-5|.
TGTGCCAGTAGTATAGGACTAGCGGGAGAGACCCAGTACTTC
CASSIGLAGETQYF
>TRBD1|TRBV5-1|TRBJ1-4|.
TGCGCCAGCAGCCCGGCGGACAGGGCGGACCTTGGTGAAAAACTGTTTTTT
CASSPADRADLGEKLFF
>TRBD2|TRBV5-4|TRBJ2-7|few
TGTGCCAGCAGCTTGACTAGCGGGGTTATCTCCGAGCAGTACTTC
CASSLTSGVISEQYF
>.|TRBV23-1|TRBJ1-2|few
TGCGCCAGCAGGCGGGGGGGGAATGGCTACACCTTC
CASRRGGNGYTF
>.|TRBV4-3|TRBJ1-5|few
TGCGCCAGCAGCCAATTCAGGGCGAGCAATCAGCCCCAGCATTTT
CASSQFRASNQPQHF
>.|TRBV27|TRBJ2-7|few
TGTGCCAGCAGCCATAATGACTTAGACGAGCAGTACTTC
CASSHNDLDEQYF
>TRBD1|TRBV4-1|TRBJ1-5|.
TGCGCCAGCAGCCAACTAGACAGGGGCCGCAATCAGCCCCAGCATTTT
CASSQLDRGRNQPQHF
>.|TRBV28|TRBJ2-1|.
TGTGCCACGGAACCGAGCGCTCGCCGAGGGATACAGTTCTTC
CATEPSARRGIQFF
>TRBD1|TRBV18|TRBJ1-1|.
TGTGCCAGCTCACCCCAGGGGGCGATGGACACTGAAGCTTTCTTT
CASSPQGAMDTEAFF
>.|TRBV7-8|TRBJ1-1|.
TGTGCCAGCAGCCTCAGCAGGGCCCGGGGGACTGAAGCTTTCTTT
CASSLSRARGTEAFF
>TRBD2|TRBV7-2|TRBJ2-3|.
TGTGCCAGCAGCCGGCCCGGGGGGGCCGACACAGATACGCAGTATTTT
CASSRPGGADTDTQYF
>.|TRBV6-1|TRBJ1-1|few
TGTGCCAGCAGTGAACCCTCGGCCAGGGTAGGGTACACTGAAGCTTTCTTT
CASSEPSARVGYTEAFF
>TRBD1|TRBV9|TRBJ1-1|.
TGTGCCAGCAGCGGCCGGGACAGGGTGACTGAAGCTTTCTTT
CASSGRDRVTEAFF
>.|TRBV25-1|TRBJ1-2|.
TGTGCCAGCAGTGAATCGAGAGGGAACTATGGCTACACCTTC
CASSESRGNYGYTF
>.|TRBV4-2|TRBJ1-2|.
TGTGCCAGCAGCCAAGAATTTGTACAGGGACTAGGTGTCGTGGGCTACACCTTC
CASSQEFVQGLGVVGYTF
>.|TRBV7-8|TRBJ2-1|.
TGTGCCAGCAGCTTAATATTTGACAATGAGCAGTTCTTC
CASSLIFDNEQFF
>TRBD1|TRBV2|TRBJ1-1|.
TGTGCCAGCAGCGGACAGGGACGCGTTGAAGCTTTCTTT
CASSGQGRVEAFF
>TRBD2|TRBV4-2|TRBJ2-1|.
TGTGCCAGCAGCCGCCCTCCCGGGACTAGCGGCCTAAGTGAGCAGTTCTTC
CASSRPPGTSGLSEQFF
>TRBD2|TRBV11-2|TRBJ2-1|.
TGTGCCAGCAGCTCCGCGAAAGTAGCGGGAGGCGGTTATGAGCAGTTCTTC
CASSSAKVAGGGYEQFF
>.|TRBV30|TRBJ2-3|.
TGTGCCTGGAGTGTATCCGCATTAGTGGAGTATTTT
CAWSVSALVEYF
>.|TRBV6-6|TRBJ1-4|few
TGTGCCAGCAGTTCCCGGAGGGATGAAAAACTGTTTTTT
CASSSRRDEKLFF
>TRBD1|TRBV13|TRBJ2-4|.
TGTGCCAGCAGCCTCAGGGGGTACAACATTCAGTACTTC
CASSLRGYNIQYF
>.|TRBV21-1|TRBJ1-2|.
TGTGCCAGCAGCAACTCGGGACAGGGGGCCTGTGGCTACACCTTC
CASSNSGQGACGYTF
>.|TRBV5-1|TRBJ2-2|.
TGCGCCAGCAGCTTGGAACGGATTTCGGGGTCATCGAACACCGGGGAGCTGTTTTTT
CASSLERISGSSNTGELFF
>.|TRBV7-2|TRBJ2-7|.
TGTGCCAGCAGCTTAGCGTTGCGGGGGCACTACGAGCAGTACTTC
CASSLALRGHYEQYF
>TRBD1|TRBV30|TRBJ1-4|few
TGTGCCTGGGGGGTTGGGACAGGGACTGAAAAACTGTTTTTT
CAWGVGTGTEKLFF
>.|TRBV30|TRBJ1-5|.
TGTGCCTGGAGTCTTCAGGGTCAGCCCCAGCATTTT
CAWSLQGQPQHF
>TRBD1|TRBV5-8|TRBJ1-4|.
TGTGCCAGCAGCTTGGGACAGGGGACACCAAATTTGGAAAAACTGTTTTTT
CASSLGQGTPNLEKLFF
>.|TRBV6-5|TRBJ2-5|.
TGTGCCACCCATTCCGCGGGACCCCCGGCAGAGACCCAGTACTTC
CATHSAGPPAETQYF
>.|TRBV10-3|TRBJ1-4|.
TGTGCCATCAGTGAGTCGGCACGTAATGAAAAACTGTTTTTT
CAISESARNEKLFF
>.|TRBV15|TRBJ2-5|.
TGTGCCACCAGCAGAGAAGCAGGGGGGGAGACCCAGTACTTC
CATSREAGGETQYF
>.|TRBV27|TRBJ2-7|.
TGTGCCAGCAGTCCTGGGACATCCTACGAGCAGTACTTC
CASSPGTSYEQYF
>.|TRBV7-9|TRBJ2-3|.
TGTGCCAGCAGCTTAAGGGGAAGCACAGATACGCAGTATTTT
CASSLRGSTDTQYF